The 28 T cell receptor beta chains given below trace back to one sample, sequenced in a study of cytomegalovirus exposure and HLA in healthy donors. The method was immunoSEQ multiplex PCR; TCRdb's version includes in-frame clones alone and lacks a portion of them. The sample holds about 250,000 clones, about 90% seen once. Sample: PBMCs. Receptor source: a man aged 18 to 35 in good health and CMV-seropositive.

The chain carries TRBV30 and TRBJ1-1; 11 nucleotides align to TRBD1. The CDR3 length is 13 residues. CDR1 and CDR2 from the germline V gene are GTSNPN and SVGIG (reference sequence). V lost 5 bases and J lost 5; bases outside the gene matches: 4. The CDR3 sequence: CAWLGQGGTEAFF. The CDR3 DNA is TGTGCCTGGCTGGGACAGGGGGGGACTGAAGCTTTCTTT.

CDR3 protein: CASSLRGIGEAFF. Written as DNA, the CDR3 is TGTGCCAGCAGTTTAAGGGGAATTGGTGAAGCTTTCTTT. The chain combines TRBV27 with TRBJ1-1; possible D gene TRBD1, 5 bases. Trimming removed 2 bases at V and 7 bases at J, with 11 bases between. Germline-derived CDR1 and CDR2 are MNHEY and SMNVEV (reference sequence). The CDR3 runs 13 residues.

The V and J genes are TRBV7-2 and TRBJ2-2; tentative D call: TRBD2 (6 bases). V lost 6 bases to trimming and J lost 6 bases, with 14 bases between them. Germline lookup yields CDR1 SGHTA and CDR2 FQGNSA. CDR3 length: 14 amino acids. The CDR3 sequence: CASRPQREAGELFF. Written as DNA, the CDR3 is TGTGCCAGCAGGCCGCAGAGGGAGGCCGGGGAGCTGTTTTTT.

This chain connects TRBV30 to TRBJ1-4; 7 bases agree with TRBD1. The ends lost 2 bases at V and 5 bases at J; junction bases unmatched: 5. The CDR3 runs to 14 residues. CDR1 and CDR2 (germline): GTSNPN, SVGIG (reference sequence). Here the CDR3 DNA reads TGTGCCTGGAGTCCGGGGACAGCAAATGAAAAACTGTTTTTT. Translated: CAWSPGTANEKLFF.

V gene TRBV6-1 combines with J gene TRBJ1-2; D is possibly TRBD1 (6 bases). Trimming removed 2 bases at V and 3 bases at J, with 13 bases between. The CDR3 spans 15 residues. The germline V gene encodes CDR1 MNHNS and CDR2 SASEGT. The CDR3 spells CASSESVTGDYGYTF. DNA for the CDR3: TGTGCCAGCAGTGAAAGCGTGACAGGAGACTATGGCTACACCTTC.

The V gene is TRBV27, the J gene TRBJ1-2, with D possibly being TRBD1 (6 bases). From germline, CDR1 is MNHEY and CDR2 SMNVEV (reference sequence). Trimming took off 0 bases at V and 3 bases at J, with 14 bases between the two ends. CDR3 size: 16 residues. The CDR3 DNA reads as TGTGCCAGCAGTTTATCGGGGGGCCACCGAGACTATGGCTACACCTTC. Protein: CASSLSGGHRDYGYTF.

This chain uses TRBV11-2 with TRBJ1-2; weak D call: TRBD1 (6 bases). The CDR3 is made up of 13 amino acids. CDR1 is SGHAT and CDR2 is FQNNGV in the germline V gene. V lost 1 base and J 6 bases, leaving 9 bases between the germline ends. CDR3 coding DNA: TGTGCCAGCAGCTTAGGCACAGGGCATGGCTACACCTTC. It encodes CASSLGTGHGYTF.

Regarding this clone: At the DNA level, this CDR3 is encoded by other sequences in the same sample as well. This chain joins TRBV28 and TRBJ2-7; possible D gene TRBD2, 6 bases. Germline V CDR1 and CDR2: MDHEN, SYDVKM. V gave up 2 bases and J gave up 2 bases, with 10 bases separating them. The CDR3 is 14 amino acids. Here the CDR3 DNA reads TGTGCCAGCAGTTTAGGCGGGAAAACCTACGAGCAGTACTTC. Protein product: CASSLGGKTYEQYF.

Written as DNA, the CDR3 is TGTGCCAGCAGCTTAGTGTTCGGGGAACGGAGCGAGCAGTACTTC. It specifies CASSLVFGERSEQYF. The gene calls are TRBV11-2 and TRBJ2-7; TRBD2 is a possible D gene (5 bases). This CDR3 spans 15 amino acids. Trimming left V 1 base short and J 6 bases short, with 16 bases between. Germline CDR1 SGHAT, CDR2 FQNNGV.

For this clone: This CDR3 is also generated by other DNA sequences in the sample. This chain connects TRBV27 to TRBJ1-2, with a weak D call TRBD1 (5 bases). The CDR3 is made up of 12 amino acids. V lost 8 bases to trimming and J lost 2 bases, with 9 bases between them. The V gene's germline CDR1 is MNHEY and CDR2 SMNVEV (reference sequence). CDR3 nucleotides: TGTGCCAGCGGAAGGGGAAACTATGGCTACACCTTC. It encodes CASGRGNYGYTF.

The V call is TRBV11-3, the J call TRBJ2-3; D could derive from TRBD1 or TRBD2 (6 bases each). This CDR3 contains 16 residues. The germline V and J ends were trimmed by 8 bases and 5 bases, with 23 bases remaining between them. The germline CDR1 and CDR2 sequences are SGHNT and YENEEA. CDR3 protein: CASAKAGDLGRDTQYF. CDR3 DNA sequence: TGTGCCAGCGCTAAGGCAGGGGATCTCGGGAGAGATACGCAGTATTTT. The full variable domain, rest sourced from reference TRBV11-3 and TRBJ2-3, is EAGVVQSPRYKIIEKKQPVAFWCNPISGHNTLYWYLQNLGQGPELLIRYENEEAVDDSQLPKDRFSAERLKGVDSTLKIQPAELGDSAVYLCASAKAGDLGRDTQYFGPGTRLTVL.

The genes are TRBV30 and TRBJ2-6; D possibly corresponds to TRBD2 (5 bases). Trimming took 7 bases from V and 0 from J, leaving 10 bases between them. The CDR3 has 14 residues. Per germline, CDR1 GTSNPN and CDR2 SVGIG (reference sequence). The CDR3 DNA reads as TGTGCCTCCCCCCGGGACTCTGGGGCCAACGTCCTGACTTTC. Its translation is CASPRDSGANVLTF. The full variable domain, completed using reference TRBV30 and TRBJ2-6, is SQTIHQWPATLVQPVGSPLSLECTVEGTSNPNLYWYRQAAGRGLQLLFYSVGIGQISSEVPQNLSASRPQDRQFILSSKKLLLSDSGFYLCASPRDSGANVLTFGAGSRLTVL.

This sequence joins TRBV27 and TRBJ2-7, with D unresolved. The CDR3 covers 13 residues. CDR1 is MNHEY, CDR2 SMNVEV, per germline (reference sequence). Trimming took off 1 base at V and 5 bases at J, with 9 bases between the two ends. CDR3: CASSLLGMDEQYF. The CDR3 DNA is TGTGCCAGCAGTTTATTAGGGATGGACGAGCAGTACTTC.

This clone came up a few times. The J gene is TRBJ2-7, the V gene TRBV2, with TRBD1 identical over 9 bases. Looked up from germline, CDR1 is SNHLY and CDR2 is FYNNEI. CDR3 length equals 14 residues. The V gene end was trimmed by 7 bases and the J gene end by 1 base; junction bases not matched to a gene: 5. CDR3: CASIRDRVSYEQYF. CDR3 sequence (DNA): TGTGCCAGCATCCGGGACAGGGTTTCCTACGAGCAGTACTTC.

V and J are TRBV5-1 and TRBJ1-1, with D unresolved. V was clipped by 1 base and J by 2 bases, with 6 bases between them. Germline CDR1 SGHRS, CDR2 YFSETQ. The CDR3 extends over 13 amino acids. In DNA, the CDR3 is TGCGCCAGCAGCTTGAACAGAAACACTGAAGCTTTCTTT. This encodes CASSLNRNTEAFF.

V is TRBV4-1 and J is TRBJ2-4; D possibly corresponds to TRBD1 (5 bases). The germline CDR1 and CDR2 sequences are MGHRA and YSYEKL. The V end lost 4 bases, the J end lost 7 bases, and 17 bases lay between the germline ends. This CDR3 is built from 15 residues. CDR3 sequence reads: CASSPFSAGANIQYF. The DNA for the CDR3 is TGCGCCAGCAGCCCATTCTCGGCTGGGGCGAACATTCAGTACTTC.

V usage is TRBV6-6 and J usage is TRBJ2-2; D perhaps matches TRBD2 (5 bases). The V gene lost 4 bases and the J gene lost 1 base, with 10 bases spanning the gap. In germline, CDR1 is MNHNY, CDR2 SVGAGI (reference sequence). CDR3 size: 15 residues. For the CDR3, the DNA is TGTGCCAGCAGTTCGAGGGCAGGGAACACCGGGGAGCTGTTTTTT. Its translation: CASSSRAGNTGELFF.

The chain couples TRBV28 to TRBJ2-7, with 8 bases fitting TRBD1. This CDR3 region has 14 residues. CDR1 and CDR2 from the germline V gene are MDHEN and SYDVKM. J was trimmed by 2 bases and V by 6 bases; bases with no gene match: 6. The CDR3: CASSRTTGAYEQYF. The CDR3 DNA reads as TGTGCCAGCAGCCGGACGACAGGGGCCTACGAGCAGTACTTC.

The V call is TRBV30, the J call TRBJ2-7; 7 bases fit TRBD1. From germline, CDR1 is GTSNPN and CDR2 SVGIG (reference sequence). The CDR3 sequence is 14 residues long. After removal of 0 bases from V and 4 bases from J, the junction contained 6 bases not matched to a gene. The CDR3 coding sequence is TGTGCCTGGAGTGTAAGACAGGGCCCTTACGAGCAGTACTTC. This translates into CAWSVRQGPYEQYF. Full variable domain (missing parts from reference TRBV30 and TRBJ2-7): SQTIHQWPATLVQPVGSPLSLECTVEGTSNPNLYWYRQAAGRGLQLLFYSVGIGQISSEVPQNLSASRPQDRQFILSSKKLLLSDSGFYLCAWSVRQGPYEQYFGPGTRLTVT.

This chain uses TRBV6-6 with TRBJ2-1; D gene unclear. Trimming stripped 5 bases from V and 5 bases from J, with 7 bases between. Looked up from germline, CDR1 is MNHNY and CDR2 is SVGAGI (reference sequence). CDR3 length equals 12 residues. This chain's CDR3 is CASSAPDNEQFF. CDR3 coding DNA: TGTGCCAGCAGTGCCCCAGACAATGAGCAGTTCTTC.

This chain links TRBV29-1 with TRBJ2-1, with no clear D. The CDR3 length is 13 residues. V was pared by 4 bases and J by 4 bases, with 11 bases between. Germline-derived CDR1 and CDR2 are SQVTM and ANQGSEA. The CDR3 region has the DNA TGCAGCGTTGCCCACGGAATTTACAATGAGCAGTTCTTC. This gives the protein CSVAHGIYNEQFF.

This chain connects TRBV5-1 to TRBJ2-7; TRBD2 aligns across 7 bases. The CDR3 is made up of 17 amino acids. CDR1 is SGHRS and CDR2 is YFSETQ in the germline V gene. Trimming took 0 bases from V and 2 from J; bases not matched to a gene: 11. CDR3 DNA sequence: TGCGCCAGCAGCTTGGTTCCTCTAGCGGATATCCCCTACGAGCAGTACTTC. Translation: CASSLVPLADIPYEQYF.

This clone is hyperexpanded (1% or more) in the sample. In DNA form, the CDR3 reads TGTGCCAGCAGTGAATATTCTTGGACTAGTGATGGAGATACGCAGTATTTT. It yields the protein CASSEYSWTSDGDTQYF. The chain employs TRBV25-1 and TRBJ2-3, with TRBD2 identical over 7 bases. Trimming cost V 0 bases and J 5 bases; bases outside gene matches: 11. This CDR3 is 17 amino acids long. Germline lookup yields CDR1 MGHDK and CDR2 SYGVNS.

A note on this clone: The same CDR3 is also encoded by other DNA sequences in this sample. The chain joins TRBV27 to TRBJ2-7; 11 bases are shared with TRBD1. The CDR3 extends over 14 amino acids. V trimming: 5 bases; J trimming: 4 bases; junction bases outside the gene matches: 4. The germline CDR1 and CDR2 sequences are MNHEY and SMNVEV (reference sequence). The CDR3 protein is CASSPGTGGYEQYF. In nucleotides, the CDR3 is TGTGCCAGCAGTCCCGGGACAGGGGGGTACGAGCAGTACTTC.

The chain employs TRBV27 and TRBJ1-3, with 7 bases lining up with TRBD1. With 2 bases clipped from V and 2 bases from J, the junction kept 3 bases outside the gene matches. The CDR3 has 15 amino acids. Germline lookup yields CDR1 MNHEY and CDR2 SMNVEV (reference sequence). The CDR3 protein is CASSLGRGPGNTIYF. The CDR3 region has the DNA TGTGCCAGCAGTTTAGGTAGGGGGCCTGGAAACACCATATATTTT.

CDR3 sequence reads: CASSLGASGSLSYNEQFF. The CDR3 DNA reads TGTGCCAGCAGCTTGGGAGCTAGCGGGAGTCTCTCCTACAATGAGCAGTTCTTC. The chain is built from TRBV5-4 and TRBJ2-1, with 10 bases that match TRBD2. CDR3 length: 18 amino acids. V trimming: 0 bases; J trimming: 0 bases; junction bases outside the gene matches: 6. CDR1 is SGHNT, CDR2 YYREEE, per germline (reference sequence). The complete variable domain, with remaining parts taken from reference TRBV5-4 and TRBJ2-1, reads ETGVTQSPTHLIKTRGQQVTLRCSSQSGHNTVSWYQQALGQGPQFIFQYYREEENGRGNFPPRFSGLQFPNYSSELNVNALELDDSALYLCASSLGASGSLSYNEQFFGPGTRLTVL.

V is TRBV30 and J is TRBJ2-7; 7 bases fit TRBD1. CDR1 is GTSNPN, CDR2 SVGIG, per germline (reference sequence). V trimming: 3 bases; J trimming: 3 bases; junction bases outside the gene matches: 5. There are 13 residues in the CDR3. CDR3 protein: CAWSPTGYYEQYF. The CDR3 coding sequence is TGTGCCTGGAGCCCGACAGGGTACTACGAGCAGTACTTC.

The rearrangement links TRBV7-6 to TRBJ2-1, with unresolved D. The V gene's germline CDR1 is SGHVS and CDR2 FNYEAQ. The ends were cut back, 0 bases at V and 6 bases at J, with 0 bases in the middle. The CDR3 has 11 amino acids. CDR3 nucleotides: TGTGCCAGCAGCTTAGCCAATGAGCAGTTCTTC. Residues: CASSLANEQFF.